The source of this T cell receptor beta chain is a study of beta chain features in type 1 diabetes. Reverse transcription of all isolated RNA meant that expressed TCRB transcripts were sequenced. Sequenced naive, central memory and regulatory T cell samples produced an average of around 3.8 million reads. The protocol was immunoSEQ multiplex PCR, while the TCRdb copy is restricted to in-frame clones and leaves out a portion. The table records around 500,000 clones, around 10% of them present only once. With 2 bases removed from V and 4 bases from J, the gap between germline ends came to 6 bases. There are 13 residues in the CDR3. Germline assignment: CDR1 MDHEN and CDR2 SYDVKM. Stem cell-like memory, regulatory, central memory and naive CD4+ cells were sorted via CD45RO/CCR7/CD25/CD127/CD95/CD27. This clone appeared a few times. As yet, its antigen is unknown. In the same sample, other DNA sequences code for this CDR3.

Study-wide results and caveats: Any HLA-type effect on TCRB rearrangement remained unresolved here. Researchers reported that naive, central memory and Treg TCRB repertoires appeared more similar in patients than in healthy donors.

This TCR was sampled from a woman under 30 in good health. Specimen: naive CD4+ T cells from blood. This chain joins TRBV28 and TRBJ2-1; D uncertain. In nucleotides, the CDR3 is TGTGCCAGCAGTTTACCGACATACAATGAGCAGTTCTTC. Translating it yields CASSLPTYNEQFF.